A single sample is the source of the 10 T cell receptor beta chains below, sequenced in a study of T cells in Graves' hyperthyroidism and ophthalmopathy. From RNA transcripts, TCR beta CDR3 regions were amplified. The HTBI primer set drove a first-round RT-PCR of the TCR CDR3. TCRdb recomputed calls from the multiplex PCR reads with MiXCR, one row per CDR3 protein. The sample shows 500,000 or so distinct CDR3 sequences, 17% of them seen only once. The sequenced material came from blood. The source is a woman aged 18-29 years with Graves' ophthalmopathy.

This clonotype was observed many times. The chain is built from TRBV20-1 and TRBJ2-7; D not resolved. The CDR3 has 11 amino acids. CDR1 is DFQATT, CDR2 SNEGSKA, per germline (reference sequence). Between the trimmed V and J ends, which lost 0 bases and 4 bases, there was a span of 4 bases. The CDR3 is CSARETYEQYF. Here the CDR3 DNA reads TGCAGTGCTAGAGAAACGTACGAGCAGTACTTC.

Ten or more counts support this clonotype. The chain couples TRBV4-3 to TRBJ2-6; 7 nucleotides agree with TRBD2. The V gene's germline CDR1 is LGHNA and CDR2 YSLEER. V gave up 1 base and J gave up 1 base; unmatched junction bases: 1. This CDR3 region has 16 residues. The chain's CDR3 is CASSQGGGSGANVLTF. CDR3 coding DNA: TGCGCCAGCAGCCAAGGGGGGGGTTCTGGGGCCAACGTCCTGACTTTC.

This clonotype was detected many times. The rearrangement uses TRBV27 and TRBJ1-5; D is ambiguous. The CDR3 covers 14 residues. Germline values: CDR1 MNHEY, CDR2 SMNVEV (reference sequence). Trimming pared 6 bases from V and 0 bases from J, leaving 9 bases between. The CDR3 loop reads CASSLRGSNQPQHF. In nucleotides, the CDR3 is TGTGCCAGCAGCTTAAGAGGTAGCAATCAGCCCCAGCATTTT.

This chain links TRBV3-2 with TRBJ2-7; the table calls TRBD2, which could not be checked here. TRBV3-2 has pseudogene status. The CDR3 length is 20 residues. DNA for the CDR3: TGTGCCAGCAGCCAACTCCCCGGGACTAGCGGGAGGCCGGGAGACGGCGAGCAGTACTTC. Translating it yields CASSQLPGTSGRPGDGEQYF.

The chain uses TRBV7-2 and TRBJ2-2; D possibly corresponds to TRBD2 (6 bases). Trimming took 6 bases from V and 1 from J, leaving 15 bases between them. CDR3 length: 16 amino acids. The germline V gene has CDR1 SGHTA and CDR2 FQGNSA. The CDR3 DNA follows: TGTGCCAGCAGGCCCCTTAGCGGTGAGAACACCGGGGAGCTGTTTTTT. Amino acids: CASRPLSGENTGELFF.

In its sample, this clonotype was seen many times. V is TRBV5-1 and J is TRBJ2-5; D is tentatively TRBD1 or TRBD2 (5 bases each). The length of the CDR3 is 15 residues. CDR1 is SGHRS, CDR2 YFSETQ, per germline. The V end lost 0 bases, the J end lost 4 bases, and 13 bases lay between the germline ends. The CDR3 spells CASSLGDRPVETQYF. In nucleotides, the CDR3 is TGCGCCAGCAGCTTGGGGGACCGACCTGTAGAGACCCAGTACTTC. Together with reference TRBV5-1 and TRBJ2-5, the CDR3 gives the full variable domain: KAGVTQTPRYLIKTRGQQVTLSCSPISGHRSVSWYQQTPGQGLQFLFEYFSETQRNKGNFPGRFSGRQFSNSRSEMNVSTLELGDSALYLCASSLGDRPVETQYFGPGTRLLVL.

The sample holds many counts of this clonotype. V and J are TRBV11-3 and TRBJ2-1; tentatively, D is TRBD2 (5 bases). The V and J ends lost 3 bases and 10 bases respectively, with 19 bases between them. In germline, CDR1 is SGHNT, CDR2 YENEEA. CDR3 size: 15 residues. The CDR3 DNA sequence: TGTGCCAGCAGCTTTGAAGCGGCAGTTACCGCCGAGCAGTTCTTC. Translating it yields CASSFEAAVTAEQFF.

This rearrangement joins TRBV4-1 to TRBJ2-1, with D maybe TRBD2 (5 bases). There are 14 residues in the CDR3. Trimming removed 0 bases from V and 9 bases from J, with 12 bases in between. Germline loops: CDR1 MGHRA, CDR2 YSYEKL. The CDR3 DNA is TGCGCCAGCAGCCAAGAAGTGGGTGGGAGTGAGCAGTTCTTC. Translating gives CASSQEVGGSEQFF.

This clonotype was detected a few times. The rearrangement links TRBV6-1 to TRBJ1-3; D gene uncertain. Germline CDR1 and CDR2: MNHNS and SASEGT. The germline V and J ends were trimmed by 3 bases and 0 bases, with 12 bases remaining between them. CDR3 size: 16 residues. CDR3 nucleotides: TGTGCCAGCAGTGATATGGTGGGAAGCTCTGGAAACACCATATATTTT. This encodes CASSDMVGSSGNTIYF.

Concerning this clonotype itself: Possible read error: a much larger clone is one base away. The conserved phenylalanine or tryptophan normally closing the CDR3 is absent here, so this likely arose from a read error. The J gene is TRBJ2-7, the V gene TRBV28; TRBD1 agrees at 8 bases. V shed 3 bases, J shed 2 bases, and the junction held 3 bases outside the gene matches. Germline V gene lookup returns CDR1 MDHEN and CDR2 SYDVKM. This CDR3 comprises 14 residues. CDR3 residues: CASSLTGAPYEQYL. CDR3 nucleotides: TGTGCCAGCAGTTTGACAGGGGCCCCCTACGAGCAGTACCTC.